This TCR beta chain was documented in a study of memory CD4+ T cells and cytomegalovirus serostatus. Trimming took 5 bases from V and 1 from J; bases not matched to a gene: 24. CDR1 and CDR2 from the germline V gene are SQVTM and ANQGSEA. The CDR3 is 20 residues long. Assay: immunoSEQ multiplex PCR; the TCRdb copy retains only in-frame clones and omits some. The data contain roughly 49,000 clones, 82% of them singletons. The sort gate was single viable CD3+CD4+CD8-CD45RO+ cells for memory CD4+ T cells. The TCR sequence derives from an adult in good health and CMV-seronegative. Source material: memory CD4+ T cells from blood. V usage is TRBV29-1 and J usage is TRBJ1-1; 8 bases map to TRBD1. The CDR3 loop reads CSVRRRSGQGGKEENTEAFF. The CDR3 DNA follows: TGCAGCGTTCGACGCCGCTCTGGACAGGGCGGGAAGGAAGAGAACACTGAAGCTTTCTTT.